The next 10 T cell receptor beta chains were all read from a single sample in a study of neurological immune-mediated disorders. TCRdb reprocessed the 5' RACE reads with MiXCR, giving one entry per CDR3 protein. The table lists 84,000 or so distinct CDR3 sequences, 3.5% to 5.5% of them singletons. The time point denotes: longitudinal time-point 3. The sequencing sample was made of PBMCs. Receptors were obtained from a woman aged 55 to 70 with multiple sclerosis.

The CDR3 DNA is TGTGCCAGCTCACCAAAAAACACCGGGGAGCTGTTTTTT. This translates into CASSPKNTGELFF. This sequence joins TRBV18 and TRBJ2-2; D gene ambiguous. Per germline, CDR1 KGHSH and CDR2 LQKENI. The CDR3 covers 13 residues. V lost 2 bases and J lost 2, with 3 bases in between.

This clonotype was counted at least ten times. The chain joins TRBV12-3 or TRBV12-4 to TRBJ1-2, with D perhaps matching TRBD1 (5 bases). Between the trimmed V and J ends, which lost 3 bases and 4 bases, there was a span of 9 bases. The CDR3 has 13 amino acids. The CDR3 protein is CASSFQGVYGYTF. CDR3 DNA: TGTGCCAGCAGTTTTCAGGGCGTCTATGGCTACACCTTC.

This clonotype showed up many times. The CDR3 sequence: CASIPRGRVPRTIYF. For the CDR3, the DNA is TGTGCCAGCATCCCCAGAGGGAGGGTTCCCCGCACCATATATTTT. The chain couples TRBV28 to TRBJ1-3, with no clear D. V was cut by 7 bases and J by 9 bases, with 22 bases left in between. Germline CDR1 MDHEN, CDR2 SYDVKM. The CDR3 runs 15 residues.

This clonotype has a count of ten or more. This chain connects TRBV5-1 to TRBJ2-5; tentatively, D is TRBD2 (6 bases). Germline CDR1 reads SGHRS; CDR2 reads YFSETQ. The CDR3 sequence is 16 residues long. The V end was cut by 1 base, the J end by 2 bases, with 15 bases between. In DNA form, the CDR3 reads TGCGCCAGCAGCTTGCTCGGGGGACTGCCACAAGAGACCCAGTACTTC. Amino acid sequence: CASSLLGGLPQETQYF.

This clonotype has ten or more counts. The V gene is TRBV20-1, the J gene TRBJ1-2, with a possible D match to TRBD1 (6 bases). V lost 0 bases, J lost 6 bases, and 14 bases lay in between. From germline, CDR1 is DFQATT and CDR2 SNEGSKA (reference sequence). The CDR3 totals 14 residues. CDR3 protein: CSARDIYRDNGYTF. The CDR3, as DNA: TGCAGTGCTAGAGATATTTATCGGGACAATGGCTACACCTTC.

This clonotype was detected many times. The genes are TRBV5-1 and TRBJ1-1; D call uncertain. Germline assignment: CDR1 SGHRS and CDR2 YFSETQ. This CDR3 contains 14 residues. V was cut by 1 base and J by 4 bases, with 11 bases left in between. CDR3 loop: CASSLLTEGTEAFF. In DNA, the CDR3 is TGCGCCAGCAGCTTGCTCACAGAGGGCACTGAAGCTTTCTTT.

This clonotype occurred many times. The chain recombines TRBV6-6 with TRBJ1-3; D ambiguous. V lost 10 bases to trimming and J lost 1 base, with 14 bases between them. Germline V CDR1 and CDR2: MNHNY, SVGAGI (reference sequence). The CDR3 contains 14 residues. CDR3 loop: CATVVGSSGNTIYF. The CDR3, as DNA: TGTGCCACCGTGGTGGGGAGTTCTGGAAACACCATATATTTT.

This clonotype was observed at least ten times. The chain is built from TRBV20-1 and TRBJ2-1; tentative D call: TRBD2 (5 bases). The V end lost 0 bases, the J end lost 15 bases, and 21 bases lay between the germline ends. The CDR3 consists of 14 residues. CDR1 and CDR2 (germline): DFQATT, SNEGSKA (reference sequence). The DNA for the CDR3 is TGCAGTGCTAGAGAAGGTGGAGGCGTTAATGGGCTGTTCTTC. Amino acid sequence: CSAREGGGVNGLFF.

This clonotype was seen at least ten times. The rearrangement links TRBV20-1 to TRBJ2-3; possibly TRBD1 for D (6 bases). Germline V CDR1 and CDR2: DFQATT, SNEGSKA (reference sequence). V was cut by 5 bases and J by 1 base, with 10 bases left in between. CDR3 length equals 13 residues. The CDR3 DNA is TGCAGTGCTCCCCGACAGGGCACAGATACGCAGTATTTT. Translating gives CSAPRQGTDTQYF.

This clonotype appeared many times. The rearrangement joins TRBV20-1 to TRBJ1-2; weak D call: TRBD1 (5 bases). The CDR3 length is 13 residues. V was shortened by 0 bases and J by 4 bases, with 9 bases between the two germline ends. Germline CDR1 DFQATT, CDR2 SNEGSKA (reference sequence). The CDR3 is CSARDRGSYGYTF. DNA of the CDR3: TGCAGTGCTAGAGATAGGGGCAGCTATGGCTACACCTTC.